In its sample, the clone carrying this T cell receptor beta chain was seen a few times. Its target is unknown. Treatment of the sample: about 20 received Ad26.COV2.S at low or high dose, single or two shots; several received placebo; per-sample allocation not given. Sampling occurred on day 63 after the first vaccine or placebo injection. This record comes from a study of Ad26.COV2.S vaccination and SARS-CoV-2 variants. Trimming shortened V by 5 bases and J by 9 bases, and 14 bases separated the two germline ends. This CDR3 has 12 amino acids. CDR1 is GTSNPN, CDR2 SVGIG, per germline (reference sequence). Profiling relied on immunoSEQ multiplex PCR, and the TCRdb table lists in-frame clones only, not all of them. The sample consists of fewer than 600,000 clones, 89% of them appearing once. The study, taken as a whole, reports: Reportedly, spike-specific CD8+ and CD4+ T cell responses achieved substantial breadth once vaccination had taken place.

This sample comprised peripheral blood, obtained in a trial of Ad26.COV2.S vaccine versus placebo. The sequence was collected from a person aged 18-65 years who received the Ad26.COV2.S COVID-19 vaccine or a placebo. This chain links TRBV30 with TRBJ1-5, with a tentative D call TRBD1 (6 bases). In DNA, the CDR3 is TGTGCCTGGTCTAATGGGGGGCGGCCCCAGCATTTT. It translates to CAWSNGGRPQHF.